These T cell receptor beta chains were read from a single sample in a study of blood T cell repertoires in COVID-19. Generated by immunoSEQ multiplex PCR, the TCRdb table keeps only in-frame clones and is missing some. The sample consists of approximately 310,000 clones, around 90% of them appearing once. Source material: PBMCs or T cells enriched from blood (not recorded which). The receptors here all came from a man between 60 and 75 years old who had recovered from COVID-19. The CDR3 runs from the conserved cysteine through the conserved F or W. A D gene is named only where the DNA matches it firmly. Clone size is not always given. Where it is, it says once, few, many or a class for expanded clones.

TRBJ1-1,TRBV29-1,13,.,.,CSVHGTPNTEAFF,TGCAGCGTTCACGGGACACCTAACACTGAAGCTTTCTTT
TRBJ2-5,TRBV5-8,16,.,.,CASSGGGRTGQETQYF,TGTGCCAGCAGCGGGGGAGGCCGGACAGGTCAAGAGACCCAGTACTTC
TRBJ2-7,TRBV19,12,TRBD1,.,CASSVQGYEQYF,TGTGCCAGTAGTGTACAGGGGTACGAGCAGTACTTC
TRBJ2-6,TRBV11-2,17,TRBD1,.,CASRSGTGGTGANVLTF,TGTGCCAGCAGATCCGGGACAGGGGGCACTGGGGCCAACGTCCTGACTTTC
TRBJ2-7,TRBV28,13,.,.,CASSFLQGPEQYF,TGTGCCAGCAGTTTCCTACAGGGTCCCGAGCAGTACTTC
TRBJ2-3,TRBV7-6,16,.,.,CASSPAGVSSTDTQYF,TGTGCCAGCAGCCCCGCAGGGGTCTCTAGCACAGATACGCAGTATTTT
TRBJ1-5,TRBV24-1,13,.,once,CATSKQDNQPQHF,TGTGCCACCAGTAAGCAGGACAATCAGCCCCAGCATTTT
TRBJ1-1,TRBV2,15,.,.,CASSEYGTKNTEAFF,TGTGCCAGCAGTGAATACGGGACAAAGAACACTGAAGCTTTCTTT
TRBJ2-1,TRBV3-1/TRBV3-2,14,.,few,CASSPMTRPNEQFF,TGTGCCAGCAGCCCAATGACTAGGCCCAATGAGCAGTTCTTC
TRBJ2-7,TRBV5-5,16,.,few,CASSYREWRGSYEQYF,TGTGCCAGCAGCTACCGCGAGTGGCGGGGCTCCTACGAGCAGTACTTC
TRBJ1-5,TRBV2,13,TRBD1,.,CASSVQGARPQHF,TGTGCCAGCAGTGTCCAGGGGGCGAGGCCCCAGCATTTT
TRBJ2-6,TRBV2,17,.,.,CASSERQGGAGANVLTF,TGTGCCAGCAGTGAACGGCAGGGAGGTGCTGGGGCCAACGTCCTGACTTTC
TRBJ2-7,TRBV18,15,TRBD1,.,CASSAKQGAFYEQYF,TGTGCCAGCTCAGCGAAACAGGGGGCGTTCTACGAGCAGTACTTC
TRBJ1-4,TRBV9,16,TRBD1,once,CASSVPTGTGGEKLFF,TGTGCCAGCAGCGTACCCACCGGGACAGGGGGCGAAAAACTGTTTTTT
TRBJ1-1,TRBV5-6,19,TRBD1,.,CASSLPAGLRQGADTEAFF,TGTGCCAGCAGCTTGCCTGCCGGATTACGACAGGGGGCGGACACTGAAGCTTTCTTT
TRBJ1-4,TRBV5-8,15,.,.,CASSYGQTTNEKLFF,TGTGCCAGCAGCTACGGACAGACAACTAATGAAAAACTGTTTTTT
TRBJ1-2,TRBV6-5,12,.,.,CASNSQDYGYTF,TGTGCCAGCAACTCCCAAGACTATGGCTACACCTTC
TRBJ2-1,TRBV9,15,TRBD2,.,CASSLIAGENNEQFF,TGTGCCAGCAGCCTGATAGCGGGAGAGAACAATGAGCAGTTCTTC
TRBJ1-2,TRBV27,16,.,.,CATTRSSENRFYGYTF,TGTGCCACCACGCGGTCCTCCGAAAACAGGTTCTATGGCTACACCTTC
TRBJ2-7,TRBV5-1,15,.,.,CASSPTTVSSYEQYF,TGCGCCAGCAGCCCGACGACAGTGAGCTCCTACGAGCAGTACTTC
TRBJ1-4,TRBV7-9,12,.,.,CASSLFQEKLFF,TGTGCCAGCAGCTTATTTCAGGAAAAACTGTTTTTT
TRBJ2-3,TRBV19,18,TRBD2,.,CASSITLNLAGAPDTQYF,TGTGCCAGTAGTATCACCCTCAACCTAGCGGGAGCTCCGGATACGCAGTATTTT
TRBJ2-1,TRBV7-2,18,TRBD2,.,CASSLALAGGNSYNEQFF,TGTGCCAGCAGCTTAGCACTAGCGGGAGGAAACTCCTACAATGAGCAGTTCTTC
TRBJ1-6,TRBV5-5,16,TRBD1,once,CASSLVRTGLNSPLHF,TGTGCCAGCAGCTTGGTTCGGACAGGGCTGAATTCACCCCTCCACTTT
TRBJ1-2,TRBV27,14,TRBD1,.,CASTPTGGGYGYTF,TGTGCCAGCACCCCTACAGGGGGCGGCTATGGCTACACCTTC
TRBJ1-4,TRBV9,14,.,.,CASSKDSLSGKLFF,TGTGCCAGCAGCAAGGACAGCCTAAGCGGAAAACTGTTTTTT
TRBJ1-1,TRBV19,15,.,.,CASSIRDTYRTEAFF,TGTGCCAGTAGTATCCGGGACACTTATCGCACTGAAGCTTTCTTT
TRBJ1-5,TRBV5-6,13,TRBD1,.,CASSYRGDQPQHF,TGTGCCAGCAGCTACAGGGGTGATCAGCCCCAGCATTTT
TRBJ1-2,TRBV7-9,14,TRBD1,.,CASSDGTANYGYTF,TGTGCCAGCAGCGATGGGACAGCTAACTATGGCTACACCTTC
TRBJ2-7,TRBV11-2,14,.,.,CASSLVSGWYEQYF,TGTGCCAGCAGCTTAGTATCGGGTTGGTACGAGCAGTACTTC
TRBJ2-7,TRBV18,14,.,.,CASSPSRGPGEQYF,TGTGCCAGCTCACCTTCGCGGGGGCCTGGGGAGCAGTACTTC
TRBJ1-4,TRBV18,15,.,.,CASSPFRDPNEKLFF,TGTGCCAGCTCACCGTTCCGGGATCCTAATGAAAAACTGTTTTTT
TRBJ1-1,TRBV6-6,15,.,.,CASSYSYRSNTEAFF,TGTGCCAGCAGTTACTCGTACAGGTCGAACACTGAAGCTTTCTTT
TRBJ2-3,TRBV4-1,20,TRBD2,.,CASSRNGLAGGPVVTDTQYF,TGCGCCAGCAGCCGAAACGGACTAGCGGGAGGGCCCGTGGTGACAGATACGCAGTATTTT
TRBJ2-1,TRBV24-1,17,.,.,CATSDSRGLAAYNEQFF,TGTGCCACCAGTGATTCTAGAGGCCTAGCTGCCTACAATGAGCAGTTCTTC
TRBJ2-1,TRBV5-8,17,TRBD2,.,CASSPALGLAPYNEQFF,TGTGCCAGCAGCCCAGCCTTAGGACTAGCGCCATACAATGAGCAGTTCTTC
TRBJ2-4,TRBV15,17,.,once,CATSRNTLGSAKNIQYF,TGTGCCACCAGCAGGAACACGCTAGGCTCAGCCAAAAACATTCAGTACTTC